The 31 T cell receptor beta chains below come from one sample, sequenced in a study of blood T cell repertoires in COVID-19. Clones were read by immunoSEQ multiplex PCR, and TCRdb kept only the in-frame ones, dropping some. The table has about 71,000 clones, more than 80% seen once; the top ten hold 2%. The sequenced sample consisted of peripheral blood. These receptors were obtained from a man aged 25 to 45 with acute or convalescent COVID-19.

V is TRBV6-5 and J is TRBJ1-5, with TRBD1 as a possible D gene (6 bases). V was trimmed by 0 bases and J by 0 bases, leaving 9 bases between them. CDR3 length: 16 residues. The germline V gene encodes CDR1 MNHEY and CDR2 SVGAGI. CDR3 amino acids: CASSYSWGHSNQPQHF. The CDR3 DNA sequence: TGTGCCAGCAGTTACTCGTGGGGACATAGCAATCAGCCCCAGCATTTT.

The chain is built from TRBV18 and TRBJ1-4, with a tentative D call TRBD1 (5 bases). Trimming stripped 3 bases from V and 7 bases from J, with 18 bases between. Germline V lookup: CDR1 KGHSH, CDR2 LQKENI. The CDR3 sequence is 16 residues long. In DNA, the CDR3 is TGTGCCAGCTCACCTAATCGAGCCGCGGGGGGTGAAAAACTGTTTTTT. Residues: CASSPNRAAGGEKLFF.

The chain combines TRBV7-9 with TRBJ1-2, with 7 bases aligning to TRBD1. Germline V gene data show CDR1 as SEHNR and CDR2 as FQNEAQ (reference sequence). V trimming: 5 bases; J trimming: 5 bases; junction bases outside the gene matches: 5. The CDR3 length is 13 residues. DNA for the CDR3: TGTGCCAGCAGCCTGGACAGGACGTATGGCTACACCTTC. Amino acids: CASSLDRTYGYTF. The full variable domain, its missing parts supplied by reference TRBV7-9 and TRBJ1-2, is DTGVSQNPRHKITKRGQNVTFRCDPISEHNRLYWYRQTLGQGPEFLTYFQNEAQLEKSRLLSDRFSAERPKGSFSTLEIQRTEQGDSAMYLCASSLDRTYGYTFGSGTRLTVV.

V is TRBV4-3 and J is TRBJ1-3, with TRBD1 as a possible D gene (6 bases). The germline V gene encodes CDR1 LGHNA and CDR2 YSLEER. This CDR3 contains 15 residues. V lost 0 bases to trimming and J lost 7 bases, with 13 bases between them. The CDR3 loop reads CASSQDNDRRNTIYF. The CDR3 coding sequence is TGCGCCAGCAGCCAAGATAACGACAGGAGGAACACCATATATTTT.

This clone appeared once. The sample has other DNA sequences that encode this CDR3 too. The chain links TRBV19 to TRBJ2-5; TRBD2 matches 12 bases. The CDR3 runs 14 residues. V gave up 8 bases and J gave up 1 base; unmatched junction bases: 2. Germline V gene lookup returns CDR1 LNHDA and CDR2 SQIVND (reference sequence). The CDR3 bases are TGTGCCAGTTCACTAGCGGGGGGCCAAGAGACCCAGTACTTC. This encodes CASSLAGGQETQYF.

The genes are TRBV6-5 and TRBJ1-2; D not resolved. The CDR3 runs 11 residues. The V and J ends lost 6 bases and 5 bases respectively, with 7 bases between them. CDR1 MNHEY and CDR2 SVGAGI come from the germline V gene. For the CDR3, the DNA is TGTGCCAGCAGGTCTATATATGGCTACACCTTC. This encodes CASRSIYGYTF.

The gene calls are TRBV4-3 and TRBJ2-2; possibly TRBD2 for D (7 bases). V lost 8 bases and J lost 1, with 14 bases in between. CDR1 and CDR2 (germline): LGHNA, YSLEER. The CDR3 has 15 amino acids. In DNA form, the CDR3 reads TGCGCCAGCCAAGCAGGGGAGGGGAACACCGGGGAGCTGTTTTTT. Its translation: CASQAGEGNTGELFF.

This chain connects TRBV30 to TRBJ1-2, with D tentatively TRBD1 (5 bases). The V gene lost 0 bases and the J gene lost 7 bases, with 15 bases spanning the gap. The CDR3 runs 14 residues. Germline V gene sequence: CDR1 GTSNPN, CDR2 SVGIG (reference sequence). This CDR3 reads CAWSVGPQGGGYTF. For the CDR3, the DNA is TGTGCCTGGAGTGTGGGCCCGCAGGGAGGTGGCTACACCTTC.

This rearrangement joins TRBV19 to TRBJ1-1, with a possible D match to TRBD1 (5 bases). CDR3 length: 16 residues. Germline assignment: CDR1 LNHDA and CDR2 SQIVND (reference sequence). Trimming shortened V by 5 bases and J by 0 bases, and 16 bases separated the two germline ends. The CDR3 sequence: CASSDPGRTMNTEAFF. For the CDR3, the DNA is TGTGCCAGTAGTGACCCGGGACGGACTATGAACACTGAAGCTTTCTTT.

The chain uses TRBV6-5 and TRBJ2-1; 7 nucleotides match TRBD1. Trimming at V came to 8 bases and at J to 10 bases, leaving 8 bases not matched to a gene. The germline V gene has CDR1 MNHEY and CDR2 SVGAGI. This CDR3 contains 12 residues. The CDR3 is CASGRQGFEQFF. The CDR3 DNA follows: TGTGCCAGCGGACGACAGGGTTTCGAGCAGTTCTTC.

The chain combines TRBV19 with TRBJ2-2, with 7 bases identical to TRBD2. With 10 bases clipped from V and 4 bases from J, the junction kept 15 bases outside the gene matches. This CDR3 is 16 amino acids long. Germline V gene lookup returns CDR1 LNHDA and CDR2 SQIVND (reference sequence). This chain's CDR3 is CATGDYSRKITGELFF. The CDR3 DNA sequence: TGTGCCACCGGGGACTACTCGAGGAAGATCACCGGGGAGCTGTTTTTT.

This clone is a singleton in its sample. V is TRBV4-3 and J is TRBJ2-7; D possibly corresponds to TRBD2 (7 bases). CDR3 length: 18 residues. V was trimmed by 0 bases and J by 2 bases, leaving 20 bases between them. CDR1 and CDR2 (germline): LGHNA, YSLEER. The CDR3 loop is CASSQDRAQGGITYEQYF. In nucleotides, the CDR3 is TGCGCCAGCAGCCAAGATCGGGCACAGGGAGGGATCACCTACGAGCAGTACTTC.

The V and J genes are TRBV10-3 and TRBJ1-3, with no clear D. Trimming took 9 bases from V and 0 from J, leaving 18 bases between them. CDR1 and CDR2 (germline): ENHRY, SYGVKD. The CDR3 is 16 amino acids. The CDR3 DNA follows: TGTGCCATACGCCCCTCTAGGATCTCCTCTGGAAACACCATATATTTT. Protein sequence: CAIRPSRISSGNTIYF.

The gene calls are TRBV5-1 and TRBJ1-4; no reliable D call. CDR1 and CDR2 from the germline V gene are SGHRS and YFSETQ. The V end was cut by 4 bases, the J end by 0 bases, with 13 bases between. The CDR3 loop spans 16 amino acids. This CDR3 reads CASSPGGLSTNEKLFF. The CDR3 DNA sequence: TGCGCCAGCAGCCCCGGCGGGTTATCAACTAATGAAAAACTGTTTTTT.

This clone has just one count. The chain links TRBV5-6 to TRBJ2-3; 9 bases map to TRBD2. V was clipped by 0 bases and J by 4 bases; unmatched bases: 3. The length of the CDR3 is 15 residues. CDR1 SGHDT and CDR2 YYEEEE come from the germline V gene. The CDR3 DNA follows: TGTGCCAGCAGCTTGGTTGCGGGGGGGCCAGATACGCAGTATTTT. Translated, it gives CASSLVAGGPDTQYF.

The gene calls are TRBV23-1 and TRBJ2-1; 12 nucleotides agree with TRBD1. TRBV23-1 qualifies as an ORF whose function is uncertain. V lost 2 bases, J lost 6 bases, and 14 bases stayed unmatched. There are 19 residues in the CDR3. The CDR3: CASSQARNGTGGDSNEQFF. Here the CDR3 DNA reads TGCGCCAGCAGTCAAGCAAGGAACGGGACAGGGGGCGATTCCAATGAGCAGTTCTTC.

This sequence joins TRBV19 and TRBJ1-1, with TRBD1 as a possible D gene (5 bases). Germline V gene lookup returns CDR1 LNHDA and CDR2 SQIVND (reference sequence). Trimming took 10 bases from V and 7 from J, leaving 22 bases between them. The CDR3 has 14 amino acids. The CDR3 DNA sequence: TGTGCCACCGAGGCGAGGGGCGGGGAGGGTGAAGCTTTCTTT. This codes for CATEARGGEGEAFF. The full variable domain, in which reference TRBV19 and TRBJ1-1 provide the parts outside the CDR3, is DGGITQSPKYLFRKEGQNVTLSCEQNLNHDAMYWYRQDPGQGLRLIYYSQIVNDFQKGDIAEGYSVSREKKESFPLTVTSAQKNPTAFYLCATEARGGEGEAFFGQGTRLTVV.

The genes are TRBV5-6 and TRBJ2-2; 9 bases map to TRBD1. V trimming: 3 bases; J trimming: 3 bases; junction bases outside the gene matches: 3. From germline, CDR1 is SGHDT and CDR2 YYEEEE. This CDR3 is 15 amino acids long. The CDR3 sequence: CASSSDRGYTGELFF. CDR3 nucleotide sequence: TGTGCCAGCAGCTCGGACAGGGGTTACACCGGGGAGCTGTTTTTT.

The table lists this clone with a count of one. The chain recombines TRBV5-5 with TRBJ1-2, with TRBD1 as a possible D gene (6 bases). Per the germline V gene, CDR1 is SGHKS and CDR2 is YYEKEE (reference sequence). The CDR3 contains 17 residues. The germline V and J ends were trimmed by 1 base and 4 bases, with 20 bases remaining between them. CDR3 residues: CASSLSTVGGLPYGYTF. DNA for the CDR3: TGTGCCAGCAGCTTGTCGACGGTCGGGGGGCTACCCTATGGCTACACCTTC. The variable domain in full, completed from reference TRBV5-5 and TRBJ1-2, reads DAGVTQSPTHLIKTRGQQVTLRCSPISGHKSVSWYQQVLGQGPQFIFQYYEKEERGRGNFPDRFSARQFPNYSSELNVNALLLGDSALYLCASSLSTVGGLPYGYTFGSGTRLTVV.

The rearrangement uses TRBV18 and TRBJ1-3; TRBD1 aligns across 8 bases. In germline, CDR1 is KGHSH, CDR2 LQKENI. The CDR3 is 16 residues long. With 2 bases clipped from V and 0 bases from J, the junction kept 3 bases outside the gene matches. The CDR3 region has the DNA TGTGCCAGCTCACCAGGACAGGGACACTCTGGAAACACCATATATTTT. The encoded protein is CASSPGQGHSGNTIYF.

The V call is TRBV6-1, the J call TRBJ1-1, with 7 positions matching TRBD1. V was clipped by 3 bases and J by 5 bases; unmatched bases: 15. The germline CDR1 and CDR2 sequences are MNHNS and SASEGT. The length of the CDR3 is 17 residues. The DNA of the CDR3 is TGTGCCAGCAGTGATCTTCGGGACAGCCATCGGGGGACTGAAGCTTTCTTT. Translation gives CASSDLRDSHRGTEAFF.

The rearrangement uses TRBV7-8 and TRBJ1-5; TRBD1 aligns across 12 bases. V gave up 7 bases and J gave up 6 bases; unmatched junction bases: 7. The CDR3 loop spans 15 amino acids. Germline CDR1 reads SGHVS; CDR2 reads FQNEAQ. CDR3 sequence (DNA): TGTGCCAGCACACCGGGACAGGGGGCGATTCAGCCCCAGCATTTT. Its protein product is CASTPGQGAIQPQHF.

This clone is a singleton in its sample. In DNA, the CDR3 is TGTGCCAGCAGCCAAGACCCGACAGATTCCTACAATGAGCAGTTCTTC. Protein product: CASSQDPTDSYNEQFF. The rearrangement uses TRBV14 and TRBJ2-1; D is perhaps TRBD1 (5 bases). In germline, CDR1 is SGHDN, CDR2 FVKESK. Between the trimmed V and J ends, which lost 0 bases and 1 base, there was a span of 10 bases. The CDR3 has 16 residues.

J is TRBJ1-1 and V is TRBV14; a possible D gene is TRBD1 (5 bases). Germline CDR1 is SGHDN and CDR2 is FVKESK. CDR3 length: 13 amino acids. The V and J ends lost 2 bases and 4 bases respectively, with 8 bases between them. The CDR3 protein is CASSQQGGTEAFF. The CDR3 DNA reads TGTGCCAGCAGCCAACAGGGAGGCACTGAAGCTTTCTTT.

V is TRBV6-5 and J is TRBJ2-2, with 7 bases matching TRBD1. Trimming removed 7 bases from V and 2 bases from J; junction bases left unmatched: 7. Germline V lookup: CDR1 MNHEY, CDR2 SVGAGI. This CDR3 is 15 amino acids long. The CDR3 sequence: CASTLGQQNTGELFF. In DNA, the CDR3 is TGTGCCAGCACCTTGGGACAGCAAAACACCGGGGAGCTGTTTTTT.

This chain uses TRBV10-2 with TRBJ2-2, with D unclear. The CDR3 is 13 amino acids. CDR1 WSHSY and CDR2 SAAADI come from the germline V gene. V lost 8 bases and J lost 2, with 9 bases in between. DNA for the CDR3: TGCGCCAGCGGTCAGGTTAACACCGGGGAGCTGTTTTTT. Amino acids: CASGQVNTGELFF.

The gene calls are TRBV27 and TRBJ2-1; the D is unclear. This CDR3 spans 12 amino acids. V lost 3 bases and J 7 bases, leaving 7 bases between the germline ends. The germline gives CDR1 MNHEY, CDR2 SMNVEV (reference sequence). The CDR3 nucleotides read TGTGCCAGCAGTTTGCGAGGAAATGAGCAGTTCTTC. Protein product: CASSLRGNEQFF.

The V and J genes are TRBV5-1 and TRBJ1-2; TRBD1 is a possible D gene (6 bases). V was clipped by 3 bases and J by 8 bases, with 17 bases between them. Germline-derived CDR1 and CDR2 are SGHRS and YFSETQ. The CDR3 covers 14 residues. The DNA of the CDR3 is TGCGCCAGCAGCTACACTAATGGACAGTCCGGCTACACCTTC. Amino acid sequence: CASSYTNGQSGYTF.

This clone was seen a single time. V gene TRBV4-2 combines with J gene TRBJ1-2; the match to TRBD1 covers 10 bases. The CDR3 has 16 residues. Per germline, CDR1 LGHNA and CDR2 YNFKEQ. The junction had 9 bases not matched to a gene; V was cut back by 2 bases and J by 6 bases. CDR3 nucleotides: TGTGCCAGCAGCCAACCCGGACAGGGGGAACGCGATGGCTACACCTTC. Its protein is CASSQPGQGERDGYTF.

The chain employs TRBV7-9 and TRBJ1-4; TRBD1 is a possible D gene (5 bases). The length of the CDR3 is 14 residues. Looked up from germline, CDR1 is SEHNR and CDR2 is FQNEAQ (reference sequence). The V end lost 2 bases, the J end lost 5 bases, and 9 bases lay between the germline ends. The CDR3 bases are TGTGCCAGCAGCTTAAAGGGGTCAAATGAAAAACTGTTTTTT. Translated, it gives CASSLKGSNEKLFF.

The chain has TRBV6-2 or TRBV6-3 and TRBJ2-2; TRBD1 matches at 8 bases. The germline gives CDR1 MNHEY, CDR2 SVGEGT. Trimming cost V 6 bases and J 4 bases; bases outside gene matches: 7. The CDR3 sequence is 15 residues long. The CDR3 spells CASRPQGAGTGELFF. The CDR3 nucleotides read TGTGCCAGCAGGCCTCAGGGGGCGGGCACCGGGGAGCTGTTTTTT.